This T cell receptor beta chain appears in the sequencing data of a study of regulatory T cells in long-lasting Graves disease. General study results and limits: The study found persistent patients shared more public clonotypes (roughly 3,000) than new patients (around 1,000).

CDR3 regions were amplified by Arm-PCR using iRepertoire HTBI primers to build TCR beta libraries. TCRdb analysed the multiplex PCR reads with MiXCR anew, one entry per CDR3 protein. The sample holds under 500,000 distinct CDR3 sequences; less than 25% are singletons and the top ten take around 20%. The sample holds a few counts of this clonotype. The antigen remains unidentified. CDR3 length: 12 amino acids. CDR1 and CDR2 from the germline V gene are LNHDA and SQIVND (reference sequence). V was shortened by 3 bases and J by 5 bases, with 7 bases between the two germline ends. Time point: persistent/refractory GD, antithyroid drugs over 5 years with positive TRAb. The TCR library used RNA extracted from PBMCs. The guidelines of the American Thyroid Association were the basis for diagnosing Graves' disease. Patient provenance is recorded as an endocrinology department in Xi'an, China. A volume of approximately 9 milliliters of peripheral blood was collected in EDTA tubes.

The sequences come from peripheral blood mononuclear cells (PBMCs), collected when the disease was refractory, from a patient treated with antithyroid drugs. J is TRBJ1-1 and V is TRBV19; no firm D call. The receptor comes from a female donor with Graves disease. CDR3 bases: TGTGCCAGTAGTATCGGCCCAACTGAAGCTTTCTTT. This gives the protein CASSIGPTEAFF.